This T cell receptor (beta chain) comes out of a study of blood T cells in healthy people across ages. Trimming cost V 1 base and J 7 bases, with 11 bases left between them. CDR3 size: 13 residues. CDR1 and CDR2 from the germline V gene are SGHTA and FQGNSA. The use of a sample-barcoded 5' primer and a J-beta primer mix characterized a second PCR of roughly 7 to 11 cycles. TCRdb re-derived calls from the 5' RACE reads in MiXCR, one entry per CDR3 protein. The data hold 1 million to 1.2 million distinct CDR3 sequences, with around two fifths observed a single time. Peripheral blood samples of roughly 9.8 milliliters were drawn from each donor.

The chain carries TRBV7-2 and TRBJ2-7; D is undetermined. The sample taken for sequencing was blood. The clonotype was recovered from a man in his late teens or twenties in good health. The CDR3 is CASSLGPRNEQYF. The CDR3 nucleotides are TGTGCCAGCAGCTTAGGGCCTCGTAATGAGCAGTACTTC.